The 15 T cell receptor beta chains below come from one sample, sequenced in a study of T cell responses to AZD1222 COVID-19 vaccine. Repertoires were generated with immunoSEQ multiplex PCR, while TCRdb's copy carries only in-frame clones and drops some. Of about 160,000 clones listed, roughly nine tenths are singletons. The starting material was peripheral blood, obtained on day 0 of AZD1222 vaccination. All receptors come from an adult in good health.

The chain joins TRBV5-1 to TRBJ1-5; tentative D call: TRBD1 (6 bases). V lost 4 bases to trimming and J lost 6 bases, with 14 bases between them. The germline V gene has CDR1 SGHRS and CDR2 YFSETQ. This CDR3 has 14 residues. CDR3 loop: CASSPVGGGQPQHF. The CDR3 DNA reads as TGCGCCAGCAGCCCCGTTGGGGGCGGTCAGCCCCAGCATTTT.

The gene calls are TRBV5-4 and TRBJ1-1; a possible D gene is TRBD1 (6 bases). The V end was cut by 4 bases, the J end by 4 bases, with 14 bases between. The length of the CDR3 is 14 residues. The germline gives CDR1 SGHNT, CDR2 YYREEE (reference sequence). The CDR3 spells CASSTTGSGTEAFF. The CDR3, as DNA: TGTGCCAGCAGCACAACAGGGTCGGGCACTGAAGCTTTCTTT.

The rearrangement uses TRBV11-2 and TRBJ2-1; a possible D gene is TRBD2 (5 bases). Trimming stripped 2 bases from V and 7 bases from J, with 9 bases between. The germline V gene has CDR1 SGHAT and CDR2 FQNNGV. CDR3 length: 13 residues. The CDR3 region has the DNA TGTGCCAGCAGCTTATCTGGGAGAAATGAGCAGTTCTTC. It translates to CASSLSGRNEQFF.

V gene TRBV7-8 combines with J gene TRBJ1-5, with 7 positions matching TRBD1. This CDR3 comprises 17 residues. Germline CDR1 and CDR2: SGHVS and FQNEAQ. V gave up 2 bases and J gave up 6 bases; unmatched junction bases: 13. Here the CDR3 reads CASSLLPTGAQGQPQHF. The CDR3 DNA is TGTGCCAGCAGCTTACTTCCCACAGGGGCGCAAGGTCAGCCCCAGCATTTT.

The rearrangement uses TRBV10-3 and TRBJ1-1; D not resolved. The V end lost 0 bases, the J end lost 6 bases, and 8 bases lay between the germline ends. From germline, CDR1 is ENHRY and CDR2 SYGVKD. The CDR3 totals 13 residues. The CDR3 DNA is TGTGCCATCAGTGAGTCGGGTGGCCCTGAAGCTTTCTTT. Translated: CAISESGGPEAFF.

This rearrangement joins TRBV6-5 to TRBJ1-5; tentative D call: TRBD1 (6 bases). The CDR3 consists of 15 residues. CDR1 and CDR2 from the germline V gene are MNHEY and SVGAGI. The V end lost 0 bases, the J end lost 6 bases, and 12 bases lay between the germline ends. The CDR3 bases are TGTGCCAGCAGTTACTCACAGGGACTTGGTCAGCCCCAGCATTTT. As protein: CASSYSQGLGQPQHF.

V gene TRBV11-3 combines with J gene TRBJ2-5; D is possibly TRBD1 (9 bases). This CDR3 region has 15 residues. Germline V gives CDR1 SGHNT, CDR2 YENEEA. Trimming took off 3 bases at V and 3 bases at J, with 14 bases between the two ends. The CDR3 sequence: CASSFSGTGKETQYF. The CDR3 DNA reads as TGTGCCAGCAGCTTTAGCGGGACAGGGAAAGAGACCCAGTACTTC.

The genes are TRBV19 and TRBJ2-1; TRBD2 agrees at 11 bases. Germline-derived CDR1 and CDR2 are LNHDA and SQIVND (reference sequence). The V segment lost 4 bases and the J segment 6 bases; nucleotides outside the gene matches: 11. CDR3 length: 17 amino acids. CDR3 bases: TGTGCCAGTAGTACAGGACTAGCGGGTGGTTCTGGCAATGAGCAGTTCTTC. Translated: CASSTGLAGGSGNEQFF.

This chain links TRBV19 with TRBJ2-5, with D maybe TRBD2 (5 bases). The CDR3 consists of 17 residues. With 5 bases removed from V and 3 bases from J, the gap between germline ends came to 22 bases. Germline CDR1 LNHDA, CDR2 SQIVND (reference sequence). This CDR3 reads CASSPPVAGDGEETQYF. The CDR3, as DNA: TGTGCCAGTAGTCCTCCCGTCGCCGGGGATGGGGAAGAGACCCAGTACTTC.

This rearrangement joins TRBV4-1 to TRBJ1-2; D remains ambiguous. Germline CDR1 reads MGHRA; CDR2 reads YSYEKL. Trimming removed 4 bases at V and 4 bases at J, with 10 bases between. The CDR3 has 13 amino acids. The CDR3 loop is CASSPGISYGYTF. The CDR3 bases are TGCGCCAGCAGCCCCGGGATCAGCTATGGCTACACCTTC.

The chain has TRBV6-2 or TRBV6-3 and TRBJ2-7, with 10 bases identical to TRBD2. J lost 10 bases, V lost 3 bases, and 12 bases had no gene match. CDR1 is MNHEY, CDR2 SVGEGT, per germline. This CDR3 region has 15 residues. The CDR3 DNA reads TGTGCCAGCAGTTATTCGGTGAGCGGGAGGGCCGCCCAGTACTTC. This gives the protein CASSYSVSGRAAQYF.

The chain is built from TRBV5-6 and TRBJ1-1; maybe TRBD1 (5 bases). The V end lost 4 bases, the J end lost 8 bases, and 12 bases lay between the germline ends. The CDR3 has 12 amino acids. Germline values: CDR1 SGHDT, CDR2 YYEEEE. Here the CDR3 reads CASSREGWEAFF. The CDR3 DNA is TGTGCCAGCAGCCGGGAGGGGTGGGAAGCTTTCTTT.

With respect to this clone: At one end the junction does not follow the germline gene, possibly because of a read error. V usage is TRBV7-7 and J usage is TRBJ1-1; no clear D. Germline V CDR1 and CDR2: SSHAT, FNYEAQ (reference sequence). The CDR3 covers 18 residues. CDR3: CASSPMINLTRLNTEAFF. The CDR3 nucleotides read TGTGCTAGCAGCCCCATGATAAACCTGACACGGTTGAACACTGAAGCTTTCTTT.

The V gene is TRBV28, the J gene TRBJ2-3; 11 bases match TRBD1. The CDR3 has 13 amino acids. The junction had 4 bases not matched to a gene; V was cut back by 10 bases and J by 4 bases. Germline V lookup: CDR1 MDHEN, CDR2 SYDVKM. The CDR3 is CATPGQGADTQYF. CDR3 nucleotide sequence: TGTGCCACCCCGGGACAGGGGGCAGATACGCAGTATTTT.

A remark on this clone: Other DNA sequences of this sample code for an identical CDR3. The chain carries TRBV10-1 and TRBJ1-2, with unresolved D. There are 13 residues in the CDR3. The V gene's germline CDR1 is WNHNN and CDR2 SYGVQD (reference sequence). V was shortened by 0 bases and J by 4 bases, with 6 bases between the two germline ends. The CDR3 DNA follows: TGCGCCAGCAGTGAGTCAGGGAGCTATGGCTACACCTTC. It is translated as CASSESGSYGYTF.